These T cell receptor beta chains were read from a single sample in a study of T cell changes during pregnancy in multiple sclerosis. Produced via immunoSEQ multiplex PCR; TCRdb's table is partial and in-frame only. The data show 41,000 or so clones, 85% to 95% seen once. Sequences were derived from CD8+ T cells from peripheral blood mononuclear cells, sampled in the third trimester of pregnancy. The origin of the receptors is a female donor with multiple sclerosis, enrolled in a pregnancy study. Each CDR3 is given without its conserved first and last residue. Each record gives: J gene, V gene, D gene, CDR3 protein. The D gene is left open where the match is weak.

J gene: TRBJ2-7
V gene: TRBV6-5
D gene: TRBD2
CDR3 protein: ASSYSTSGIYEQY

J gene: TRBJ2-5
V gene: TRBV6-6
D gene: NA
CDR3 protein: ASSYSSRSETQY

J gene: TRBJ2-1
V gene: TRBV9
D gene: NA
CDR3 protein: ASSVDPSSNEQF

J gene: TRBJ1-1
V gene: TRBV18
D gene: TRBD1
CDR3 protein: ASSPQGANTEAF

J gene: TRBJ2-1
V gene: TRBV5-6
D gene: TRBD1
CDR3 protein: ASSWTGGEQF

J gene: TRBJ2-1
V gene: TRBV6-6
D gene: TRBD1
CDR3 protein: ASSSTVQGNEQF

J gene: TRBJ2-5
V gene: TRBV7-6
D gene: NA
CDR3 protein: ASSLAGGETQY

J gene: TRBJ1-2
V gene: TRBV2
D gene: TRBD1
CDR3 protein: ASTQGQGGLMRYLSGYT

J gene: TRBJ2-5
V gene: TRBV4-2
D gene: NA
CDR3 protein: ASSQDLASAQETQY

J gene: TRBJ1-1
V gene: TRBV19
D gene: NA
CDR3 protein: ASSIRGQPNTEAF

J gene: TRBJ2-4
V gene: TRBV27
D gene: TRBD1
CDR3 protein: ASSSPGQGADIQY

J gene: TRBJ1-1
V gene: TRBV29-1
D gene: NA
CDR3 protein: TVIPSQGPFEAF

J gene: TRBJ1-2
V gene: TRBV6-5
D gene: NA
CDR3 protein: ASSYGGAGYT

J gene: TRBJ2-5
V gene: TRBV5-6
D gene: NA
CDR3 protein: ATWLGQGITTPQETQY